These 30 T cell receptor beta chains were all obtained from the same sample, sequenced in a study of CD8 T cells in ankylosing spondylitis. Study outcomes and limitations: It appeared that ankylosing spondylitis blood was characterized by a TCR beta motif of several highly homologous variants.

MiXCR was run by TCRdb on the 5' RACE reads, yielding one entry per CDR3 protein. The sample has about 540,000 distinct CDR3 sequences, more than 9.5% seen once. These TCRs' antigens remain unknown. Sequenced sample: blood, either unsorted or a sorted T cell fraction (not recorded which). These receptors were obtained from a male donor with ankylosing spondylitis.

The chain couples TRBV28 to TRBJ2-5, with TRBD2 matching over 7 bases. The CDR3 extends over 13 amino acids. With 7 bases clipped from V and 4 bases from J, the junction kept 6 bases outside the gene matches. CDR1 MDHEN and CDR2 SYDVKM come from the germline V gene. CDR3 protein: CASMGGVVETQYF. As DNA, the CDR3 is TGTGCCAGCATGGGGGGGGTAGTAGAGACCCAGTACTTC.

This clonotype turned up a few times. This sequence joins TRBV12-3 or TRBV12-4 and TRBJ2-1; TRBD2 is a possible D gene (7 bases). This CDR3 has 15 amino acids. V lost 6 bases to trimming and J lost 8 bases, with 20 bases between them. CDR3 sequence reads: CASRLLGGGWDEQFF. In nucleotides, the CDR3 is TGTGCCAGCAGACTCCTAGGGGGAGGGTGGGATGAGCAGTTCTTC.

In its sample, this clonotype was seen a few times. This sequence joins TRBV14 and TRBJ1-5; D uncertain. Trimming shortened V by 1 base and J by 11 bases, and 12 bases separated the two germline ends. The CDR3 is made up of 13 amino acids. Per the germline V gene, CDR1 is SGHDN and CDR2 is FVKESK. The CDR3 sequence is CASSQARSSAQHF. The DNA of the CDR3 is TGTGCCAGCAGCCAAGCACGCAGTTCCGCCCAGCATTTT.

The sample holds many counts of this clonotype. This chain uses TRBV29-1 with TRBJ2-2; 7 bases align to TRBD2. The ends lost 3 bases at V and 4 bases at J; junction bases unmatched: 2. CDR3 length: 13 amino acids. Germline V gene sequence: CDR1 SQVTM, CDR2 ANQGSEA. The chain's CDR3 is CSVDAGVTGELFF. In DNA form, the CDR3 reads TGCAGCGTTGATGCGGGAGTCACCGGGGAGCTGTTTTTT.

The chain employs TRBV29-1 and TRBJ2-3; TRBD1 aligns across 7 bases. J gave up 2 bases and V 2 bases, and 4 bases lay outside the gene matches. Germline CDR1 is SQVTM and CDR2 is ANQGSEA. This CDR3 spans 14 amino acids. CDR3 DNA sequence: TGCAGCGTTGAAAGGACAGGCCCCACAGATACGCAGTATTTT. It yields the protein CSVERTGPTDTQYF.

This chain links TRBV20-1 with TRBJ2-1, with D possibly TRBD1 on 5 matching bases. The CDR3 consists of 13 residues. V shed 5 bases and J shed 4 bases, with 12 bases lying between them. The germline V gene encodes CDR1 DFQATT and CDR2 SNEGSKA (reference sequence). The CDR3 nucleotides are TGCAGTGCTGAGACAGAGAATTACAATGAGCAGTTCTTC. This translates into CSAETENYNEQFF.

The J gene is TRBJ2-5, the V gene TRBV5-1, with D perhaps matching TRBD2 (6 bases). CDR1 and CDR2 (germline): SGHRS, YFSETQ. The CDR3 sequence is 14 residues long. V lost 4 bases to trimming and J lost 3 bases, with 13 bases between them. In nucleotides, the CDR3 is TGCGCCAGCAGCCCTCTACCGGGAGAAGAGACCCAGTACTTC. Its translation is CASSPLPGEETQYF.

The chain joins TRBV5-6 to TRBJ1-4; D call uncertain. V lost 1 base, J lost 8 bases, and 18 bases lay in between. CDR1 is SGHDT, CDR2 YYEEEE, per germline. This CDR3 is built from 16 residues. CDR3 amino acids: CASSLYSAARSEKLFF. The CDR3 nucleotides read TGTGCCAGCAGCTTGTATTCCGCAGCGAGGTCGGAAAAACTGTTTTTT.

The chain links TRBV20-1 to TRBJ2-3; 12 bases are a match to TRBD2. Losses at the gene ends were 5 bases for V and 4 bases for J; bases not matched to a gene: 7. This CDR3 comprises 15 residues. The germline CDR1 and CDR2 sequences are DFQATT and SNEGSKA (reference sequence). The CDR3 DNA reads as TGCAGTGCTCCTCCTAGCGGGAGGGGGTCAGATACGCAGTATTTT. Protein: CSAPPSGRGSDTQYF.

This clonotype occurred a few times. CDR3 in DNA: TGTGCCAGCAGTTATGGGGGCGTTTTTCGCAATCAGCCCCAGCATTTT. This gives the protein CASSYGGVFRNQPQHF. The V call is TRBV6-2 or TRBV6-3, the J call TRBJ1-5; weak D call: TRBD1 (6 bases). Trimming cost V 3 bases and J 2 bases, with 14 bases left between them. The germline gives CDR1 MNHEY, CDR2 SVGEGT. The CDR3 spans 16 residues.

This clonotype was seen a handful of times. The chain recombines TRBV30 with TRBJ1-1; D might be TRBD1 (5 bases). Germline V gene sequence: CDR1 GTSNPN, CDR2 SVGIG (reference sequence). With 2 bases removed from V and 0 bases from J, the gap between germline ends came to 7 bases. This CDR3 contains 13 residues. The CDR3 region has the DNA TGTGCCTGGAGTCGGGGGATGAACACTGAAGCTTTCTTT. Its protein product is CAWSRGMNTEAFF.

This clonotype appeared many times. The rearrangement links TRBV2 to TRBJ2-5, with 10 bases fitting TRBD2. Germline CDR1 reads SNHLY; CDR2 reads FYNNEI. J was trimmed by 1 base and V by 7 bases; bases with no gene match: 6. CDR3 length: 15 amino acids. The CDR3 DNA reads as TGTGCCAGCAAAGGGCTAGCGGGAGTCCAAGAGACCCAGTACTTC. Translated, it gives CASKGLAGVQETQYF.

This clonotype came up a few times. The rearrangement uses TRBV7-2 and TRBJ2-7; the D is unclear. CDR3 length equals 12 residues. Germline-derived CDR1 and CDR2 are SGHTA and FQGNSA. Trimming pared 5 bases from V and 6 bases from J, leaving 11 bases between. CDR3 DNA: TGTGCCAGCAGCCCGTTCTACGGCGAGCAGTACTTC. Translating gives CASSPFYGEQYF.

This clonotype was picked up a small number of times. V usage is TRBV15 and J usage is TRBJ2-3; tentative D call: TRBD2 (5 bases). Trimming shortened V by 0 bases and J by 4 bases, and 14 bases separated the two germline ends. Germline V gene sequence: CDR1 LNHNV, CDR2 YYDKDF (reference sequence). The CDR3 has 16 amino acids. CDR3 sequence: CATSRDRGGGPDTQYF. The CDR3 DNA is TGTGCCACCAGCAGAGATCGAGGTGGCGGGCCAGATACGCAGTATTTT.

V usage is TRBV18 and J usage is TRBJ2-1, with TRBD1 identical over 7 bases. Germline CDR1 reads KGHSH; CDR2 reads LQKENI. This CDR3 has 16 amino acids. The V segment lost 3 bases and the J segment 2 bases; nucleotides outside the gene matches: 7. The CDR3 is CASSPIQGVTYNEQFF. In DNA form, the CDR3 reads TGTGCCAGCTCACCCATTCAGGGGGTAACCTACAATGAGCAGTTCTTC. Filled out from reference TRBV18 and TRBJ2-1, the complete variable domain reads NAGVMQNPRHLVRRRGQEARLRCSPMKGHSHVYWYRQLPEEGLKFMVYLQKENIIDESGMPKERFSAEFPKEGPSILRIQQVVRGDSAAYFCASSPIQGVTYNEQFFGPGTRLTVL.

This clonotype was counted a few times. This chain uses TRBV20-1 with TRBJ2-4; 10 bases agree with TRBD1. CDR1 is DFQATT and CDR2 is SNEGSKA in the germline V gene (reference sequence). V trimming: 0 bases; J trimming: 0 bases; junction bases outside the gene matches: 14. This CDR3 comprises 20 residues. This chain's CDR3 is CSARDGGDRGQTLAKNIQYF. The CDR3, as DNA: TGCAGTGCTAGAGATGGCGGGGACAGGGGCCAGACCTTAGCCAAAAACATTCAGTACTTC.

The genes are TRBV5-6 and TRBJ2-7; 8 positions match TRBD1. Unmatched junction bases numbered 10, after V lost 5 bases and J lost 6 bases. The length of the CDR3 is 14 residues. CDR1 and CDR2 from the germline V gene are SGHDT and YYEEEE. CDR3 sequence: CASSSLDRDAEQYF. As DNA, the CDR3 is TGTGCCAGCAGTTCTCTGGACAGGGACGCCGAGCAGTACTTC.

This clonotype was seen a handful of times. J is TRBJ2-1 and V is TRBV3-1; D unclear. Germline V gene data show CDR1 as LGHDT and CDR2 as YNNKEL (reference sequence). Trimming took off 4 bases at V and 7 bases at J, with 17 bases between the two ends. The CDR3 has 15 amino acids. CDR3 protein: CASSLRDFGWNEQFF. In nucleotides, the CDR3 is TGTGCCAGCAGCCTAAGGGATTTCGGGTGGAATGAGCAGTTCTTC.

A few counts support this clonotype. The J gene is TRBJ2-1, the V gene TRBV2; 8 bases align to TRBD2. In germline, CDR1 is SNHLY, CDR2 FYNNEI. The CDR3 runs to 15 residues. V shed 5 bases, J shed 7 bases, and the junction held 10 bases outside the gene matches. CDR3 DNA: TGTGCCAGCAGTCGAAGGACTAGCTTTCCGAATGAGCAGTTCTTC. As protein: CASSRRTSFPNEQFF.

There are a few counts of this clonotype. This chain links TRBV14 with TRBJ2-1; TRBD2 is a possible D gene (5 bases). The germline gives CDR1 SGHDN, CDR2 FVKESK. Trimming stripped 0 bases from V and 6 bases from J, with 9 bases between. The length of the CDR3 is 14 residues. CDR3 nucleotide sequence: TGTGCCAGCAGCCAAGAACTAGTCCGCAATGAGCAGTTCTTC. Its protein is CASSQELVRNEQFF.

The chain links TRBV5-6 to TRBJ2-7; 7 nucleotides agree with TRBD2. Per the germline V gene, CDR1 is SGHDT and CDR2 is YYEEEE. V lost 1 base, J lost 3 bases, and 22 bases stayed unmatched. CDR3 length: 20 residues. The CDR3 sequence: CASSLRKRDLSFAHYYEQYV. The DNA for the CDR3 is TGTGCCAGCAGCTTGAGGAAGCGGGACCTTTCCTTTGCCCACTACTACGAGCAGTACGTC.

This clonotype was recorded a few times. The rearrangement links TRBV2 to TRBJ2-5; no clear D gene. This CDR3 region has 13 residues. V lost 7 bases and J 1 base, leaving 10 bases between the germline ends. Germline assignment: CDR1 SNHLY and CDR2 FYNNEI. CDR3 region: CASIRTVQETQYF. In nucleotides, the CDR3 is TGTGCCAGCATCCGGACCGTCCAAGAGACCCAGTACTTC.

The rearrangement joins TRBV28 to TRBJ1-3, with no clear D. The CDR3 has 13 residues. Trimming stripped 5 bases from V and 4 bases from J, with 9 bases between. Germline V gene lookup returns CDR1 MDHEN and CDR2 SYDVKM. The CDR3 sequence: CASSIARGNTIYF. The CDR3, as DNA: TGTGCCAGCAGTATAGCCCGGGGAAACACCATATATTTT.

This clonotype turned up a few times. The chain links TRBV20-1 to TRBJ2-3; TRBD2 matches at 7 bases. CDR1 DFQATT and CDR2 SNEGSKA come from the germline V gene (reference sequence). This CDR3 is 17 amino acids long. Trimming cost V 0 bases and J 2 bases; bases outside gene matches: 11. CDR3 sequence reads: CSARDQTGTTTTDTQYF. The DNA of the CDR3 is TGCAGTGCTAGAGACCAGACCGGGACTACCACCACAGATACGCAGTATTTT.

The chain uses TRBV14 and TRBJ2-1, with a weak D call TRBD2 (5 bases). Per the germline V gene, CDR1 is SGHDN and CDR2 is FVKESK. The CDR3 is 16 residues long. With 6 bases removed from V and 4 bases from J, the gap between germline ends came to 19 bases. The CDR3 loop reads CASRNGRQRSYNEQFF. The CDR3 nucleotides read TGTGCCAGCAGAAATGGCCGCCAGCGGAGTTACAATGAGCAGTTCTTC.

This clonotype has a handful of counts. This sequence joins TRBV2 and TRBJ1-2; D is perhaps TRBD1 (5 bases). The length of the CDR3 is 13 residues. The germline V gene encodes CDR1 SNHLY and CDR2 FYNNEI. V was shortened by 7 bases and J by 1 base, with 10 bases between the two germline ends. The CDR3 loop reads CASIRGINYGYTF. DNA of the CDR3: TGTGCCAGCATACGGGGGATTAACTATGGCTACACCTTC.

This clonotype was recorded a few times. The chain joins TRBV3-1 to TRBJ2-1; D remains unclear. The CDR3 totals 14 residues. The V end was cut by 4 bases, the J end by 5 bases, with 12 bases between. The V gene's germline CDR1 is LGHDT and CDR2 YNNKEL (reference sequence). CDR3 sequence: CASSLLASNNEQFF. For the CDR3, the DNA is TGTGCCAGCAGCCTATTGGCCAGTAACAATGAGCAGTTCTTC.

The chain uses TRBV29-1 and TRBJ2-5, with D possibly matching TRBD2 (5 bases). CDR3 length: 11 amino acids. V was pared by 4 bases and J by 5 bases, with 8 bases between. The germline V gene has CDR1 SQVTM and CDR2 ANQGSEA. In DNA form, the CDR3 reads TGCAGCGTTGCGGGGTCGGAGACCCAGTACTTC. Amino acids: CSVAGSETQYF.

This clonotype appeared a few times. J is TRBJ2-1 and V is TRBV6-1, with D perhaps matching TRBD2 (5 bases). The CDR3 consists of 11 residues. From germline, CDR1 is MNHNS and CDR2 SASEGT. Trimming took off 8 bases at V and 14 bases at J, with 16 bases between the two ends. The CDR3 loop reads CASQQGREEFF. In nucleotides, the CDR3 is TGTGCCAGCCAGCAAGGGAGAGAGGAGTTCTTC.

This clonotype has a count of ten or more. The V gene is TRBV5-1, the J gene TRBJ1-2; 10 positions agree with TRBD1. The CDR3 totals 15 residues. V shed 0 bases and J 6 bases; nucleotides not matched to a gene: 5. Per germline, CDR1 SGHRS and CDR2 YFSETQ. The CDR3 coding sequence is TGCGCCAGCAGCTTGGACGGGGGACAGGGGAATGGCTACACCTTC. Its protein product is CASSLDGGQGNGYTF.